A single sample gave rise to the 13 T cell receptor beta chains below, sequenced in a study of beta chain features in type 1 diabetes. The study's findings and limits: TCRB CDR3 length was moderately but significantly reduced in all four CD4+ subsets of Type 1 diabetes patients.

Their recognized antigens are unknown. As every portion of the isolated RNA was reverse transcribed, the sequencing read expressed TCRB transcripts. The protocol was immunoSEQ multiplex PCR, while the TCRdb copy is restricted to in-frame clones and leaves out a portion. The sample holds some 290,000 clones, 13% to 15% seen once. Sequenced input: naive CD4+ T cells from blood. The origin of the receptors is a young man with type 1 diabetes.

This clone was counted a few times. The V and J genes are TRBV30 and TRBJ2-5, with TRBD1 identical over 12 bases. Trimming at V came to 0 bases and at J to 7 bases, leaving 3 bases not matched to a gene. The CDR3 is 14 amino acids. Germline CDR1 reads GTSNPN; CDR2 reads SVGIG (reference sequence). CDR3 in DNA: TGTGCCTGGAGTGTAGGGACAGGGGGCTTGACCCAGTACTTC. It encodes CAWSVGTGGLTQYF. The variable domain in full, with the rest retrieved from reference TRBV30 and TRBJ2-5, is SQTIHQWPATLVQPVGSPLSLECTVEGTSNPNLYWYRQAAGRGLQLLFYSVGIGQISSEVPQNLSASRPQDRQFILSSKKLLLSDSGFYLCAWSVGTGGLTQYFGPGTRLLVL.

V is TRBV21-1 and J is TRBJ2-1; the D call TRBD1 from the table was never checked on the DNA. TRBV21-1 is a pseudogene locus. CDR3 length: 15 residues. In DNA form, the CDR3 reads TGTGCCAGCAGACTTCCGGGACACGAGTACAATGAGCAGTTCTTC. Translating gives CASRLPGHEYNEQFF.

This chain links TRBV9 with TRBJ2-1, with D possibly being TRBD2 (5 bases). V dropped 4 bases and J dropped 0 bases, with 14 bases sitting between them. Germline V gene lookup returns CDR1 SGDLS and CDR2 YYNGEE. The CDR3 has 16 residues. CDR3 sequence: CASSSEGRISYNEQFF. In DNA form, the CDR3 reads TGTGCCAGCAGCTCTGAAGGGAGAATCTCCTACAATGAGCAGTTCTTC.

The rearrangement links TRBV4-2 to TRBJ2-3; 7 bases are a match to TRBD1. There are 17 residues in the CDR3. Germline V gene data show CDR1 as LGHNA and CDR2 as YNFKEQ. V was clipped by 0 bases and J by 4 bases; unmatched bases: 10. The CDR3 coding sequence is TGTGCCAGCAGCCAAGATAGGGGCAGGGGGTTGCCAGATACGCAGTATTTT. Translation gives CASSQDRGRGLPDTQYF.

This clone has more than one count but fewer than ten. The J gene is TRBJ2-2, the V gene TRBV6-6; D might be TRBD2 (5 bases). Germline lookup yields CDR1 MNHNY and CDR2 SVGAGI (reference sequence). This CDR3 is built from 14 residues. V lost 10 bases and J 4 bases, leaving 16 bases between the germline ends. CDR3 nucleotides: TGTGCCACTCTCCGCGGGCCTCCCACCGGGGAGCTGTTTTTT. It yields the protein CATLRGPPTGELFF.

There are a few counts of this clone. The chain recombines TRBV9 with TRBJ1-1; D is ambiguous. CDR3 length equals 14 residues. Germline V gives CDR1 SGDLS, CDR2 YYNGEE. V was trimmed by 0 bases and J by 5 bases, leaving 11 bases between them. CDR3 in DNA: TGTGCCAGCAGCGTAGTATCGGGTAATACTGAAGCTTTCTTT. This encodes CASSVVSGNTEAFF. The full variable domain, its missing parts supplied by reference TRBV9 and TRBJ1-1, is DSGVTQTPKHLITATGQRVTLRCSPRSGDLSVYWYQQSLDQGLQFLIQYYNGEERAKGNILERFSAQQFPDLHSELNLSSLELGDSALYFCASSVVSGNTEAFFGQGTRLTVV.

The gene calls are TRBV7-2 and TRBJ2-5; possibly TRBD1 for D (6 bases). This CDR3 region has 16 residues. V lost 3 bases to trimming and J lost 5 bases, with 19 bases between them. Germline lookup yields CDR1 SGHTA and CDR2 FQGNSA. In DNA, the CDR3 is TGTGCCAGCAGCTTCCAGGGTAACAGGGCCGGGGAGACCCAGTACTTC. It specifies CASSFQGNRAGETQYF.

This rearrangement joins TRBV2 to TRBJ2-2, with 8 bases identical to TRBD1. The CDR3 has 18 residues. CDR1 and CDR2 (germline): SNHLY, FYNNEI. The junction had 15 bases not matched to a gene; V was cut back by 7 bases and J by 2 bases. The CDR3 loop is CASTHKGRTGLNTGELFF. The CDR3 nucleotides read TGTGCCAGCACCCATAAGGGTAGGACAGGGCTTAACACCGGGGAGCTGTTTTTT. The variable domain in full, completed from reference TRBV2 and TRBJ2-2, reads EPEVTQTPSHQVTQMGQEVILRCVPISNHLYFYWYRQILGQKVEFLVSFYNNEISEKSEIFDDQFSVERPDGSNFTLKIRSTKLEDSAMYFCASTHKGRTGLNTGELFFGEGSRLTVL.

This clone was seen a few times. The chain has TRBV7-2 and TRBJ2-7, with a weak D call TRBD1 (6 bases). The CDR3 length is 14 residues. The V and J ends lost 1 base and 3 bases respectively, with 10 bases between them. CDR1 and CDR2 (germline): SGHTA, FQGNSA. The CDR3 DNA reads TGTGCCAGCAGCTTAGTCGGACAGAACTACGAGCAGTACTTC. It translates to CASSLVGQNYEQYF.

This chain joins TRBV19 and TRBJ1-5; TRBD1 matches at 7 bases. CDR1 is LNHDA and CDR2 is SQIVND in the germline V gene (reference sequence). The length of the CDR3 is 16 residues. V was clipped by 4 bases and J by 0 bases; unmatched bases: 6. CDR3 sequence (DNA): TGTGCCAGTAGTACCAGGACAGGTAATAGCAATCAGCCCCAGCATTTT. This encodes CASSTRTGNSNQPQHF.

This chain links TRBV5-4 with TRBJ1-1; 8 nucleotides align to TRBD1. This CDR3 spans 15 amino acids. The J segment lost 1 base and the V segment lost 4 bases, leaving 6 bases of the junction unmatched. Germline V gene data show CDR1 as SGHNT and CDR2 as YYREEE (reference sequence). CDR3 loop: CASSDHRGTNTEAFF. In nucleotides, the CDR3 is TGTGCCAGCAGCGACCACAGGGGGACGAACACTGAAGCTTTCTTT.

For this clone: One end of the junction varies from germline; a read error may be responsible. The rearrangement uses TRBV7-9 and TRBJ2-3; D not certain. Germline CDR1 is SEHNR and CDR2 is FQNEAQ (reference sequence). CDR3 length: 12 amino acids. This CDR3 is CASSSALEDRHF. The CDR3 bases are TGTGCCAGCAGCTCCGCCCTAGAAGATCGGCATTTT. Full variable domain (outside the CDR3, taken from reference TRBV7-9 and TRBJ2-3): DTGVSQNPRHKITKRGQNVTFRCDPISEHNRLYWYRQTLGQGPEFLTYFQNEAQLEKSRLLSDRFSAERPKGSFSTLEIQRTEQGDSAMYLCASSSALEDRHFGPGTRLTVL.

In its sample, this clone was seen a few times. V usage is TRBV2 and J usage is TRBJ1-1, with D uncertain. Germline CDR1 is SNHLY and CDR2 is FYNNEI. Trimming removed 3 bases from V and 11 bases from J, with 13 bases in between. This CDR3 region has 12 residues. CDR3 DNA: TGTGCCAGCAGTGACAGGAACCCTGGGGCTTTCTTT. Residues: CASSDRNPGAFF.